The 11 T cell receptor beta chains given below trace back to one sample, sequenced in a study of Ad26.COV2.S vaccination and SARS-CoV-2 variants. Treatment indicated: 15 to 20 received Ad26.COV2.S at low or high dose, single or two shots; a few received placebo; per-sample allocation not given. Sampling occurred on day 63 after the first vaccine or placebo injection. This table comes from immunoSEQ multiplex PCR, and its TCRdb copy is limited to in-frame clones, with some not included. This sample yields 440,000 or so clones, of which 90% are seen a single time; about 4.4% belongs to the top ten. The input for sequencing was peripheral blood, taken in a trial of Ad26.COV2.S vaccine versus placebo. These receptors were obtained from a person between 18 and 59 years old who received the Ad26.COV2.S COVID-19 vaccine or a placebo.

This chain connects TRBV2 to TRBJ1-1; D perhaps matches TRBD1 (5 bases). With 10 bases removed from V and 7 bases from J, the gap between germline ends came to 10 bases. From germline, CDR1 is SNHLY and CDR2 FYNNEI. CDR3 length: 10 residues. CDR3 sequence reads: CATRVGEAFF. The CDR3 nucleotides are TGTGCCACCAGGGTGGGTGAAGCTTTCTTT. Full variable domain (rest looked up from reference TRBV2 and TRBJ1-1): EPEVTQTPSHQVTQMGQEVILRCVPISNHLYFYWYRQILGQKVEFLVSFYNNEISEKSEIFDDQFSVERPDGSNFTLKIRSTKLEDSAMYFCATRVGEAFFGQGTRLTVV.

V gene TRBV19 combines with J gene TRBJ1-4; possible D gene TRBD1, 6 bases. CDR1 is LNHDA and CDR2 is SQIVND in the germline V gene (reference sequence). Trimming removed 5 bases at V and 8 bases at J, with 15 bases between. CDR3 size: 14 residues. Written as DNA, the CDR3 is TGTGCCAGTAGTCCCCGCCGGACAGACGAAAAACTGTTTTTT. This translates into CASSPRRTDEKLFF.

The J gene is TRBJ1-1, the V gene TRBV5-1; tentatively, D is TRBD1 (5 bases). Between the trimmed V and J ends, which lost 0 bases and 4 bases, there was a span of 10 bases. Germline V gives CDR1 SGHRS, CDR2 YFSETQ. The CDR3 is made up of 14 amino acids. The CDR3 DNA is TGCGCCAGCAGCTTGGTGGCAGGGACCACTGAAGCTTTCTTT. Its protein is CASSLVAGTTEAFF.

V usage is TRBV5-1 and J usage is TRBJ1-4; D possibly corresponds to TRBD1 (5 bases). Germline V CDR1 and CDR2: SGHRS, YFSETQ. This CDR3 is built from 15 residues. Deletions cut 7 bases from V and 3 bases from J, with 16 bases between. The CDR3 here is CASFLGPGSNEKLFF. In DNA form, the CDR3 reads TGCGCCAGCTTTCTGGGACCGGGATCTAATGAAAAACTGTTTTTT.

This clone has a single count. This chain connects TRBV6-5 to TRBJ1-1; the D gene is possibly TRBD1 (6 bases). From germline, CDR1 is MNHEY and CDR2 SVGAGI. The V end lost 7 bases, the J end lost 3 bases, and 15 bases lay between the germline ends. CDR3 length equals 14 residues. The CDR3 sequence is CASTTGGQDTEAFF. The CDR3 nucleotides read TGTGCCAGCACCACCGGGGGCCAGGACACTGAAGCTTTCTTT.

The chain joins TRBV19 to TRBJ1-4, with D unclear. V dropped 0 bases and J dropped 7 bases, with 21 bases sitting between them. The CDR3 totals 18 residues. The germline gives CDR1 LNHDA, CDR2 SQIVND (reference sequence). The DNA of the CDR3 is TGTGCCAGTAGTATAGATCTATCACGGGGAGGGCGCGTTGAAAAACTGTTTTTT. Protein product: CASSIDLSRGGRVEKLFF. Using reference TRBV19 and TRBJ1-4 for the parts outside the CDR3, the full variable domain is DGGITQSPKYLFRKEGQNVTLSCEQNLNHDAMYWYRQDPGQGLRLIYYSQIVNDFQKGDIAEGYSVSREKKESFPLTVTSAQKNPTAFYLCASSIDLSRGGRVEKLFFGSGTQLSVL.

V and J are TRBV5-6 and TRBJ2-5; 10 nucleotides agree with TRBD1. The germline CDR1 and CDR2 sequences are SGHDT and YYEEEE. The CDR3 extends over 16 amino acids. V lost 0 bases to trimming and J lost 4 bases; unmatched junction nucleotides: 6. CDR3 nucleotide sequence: TGTGCCAGCAGCTTGGTAAAGAGGACAGGGGGAGAGACCCAGTACTTC. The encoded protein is CASSLVKRTGGETQYF.

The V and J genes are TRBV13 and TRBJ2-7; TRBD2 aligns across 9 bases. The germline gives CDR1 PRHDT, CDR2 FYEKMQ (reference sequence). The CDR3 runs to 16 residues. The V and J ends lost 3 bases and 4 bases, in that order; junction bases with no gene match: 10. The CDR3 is CASSFSPASGTYEQYF. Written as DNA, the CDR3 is TGTGCCAGCAGCTTCTCCCCGGCTAGCGGGACGTACGAGCAGTACTTC.

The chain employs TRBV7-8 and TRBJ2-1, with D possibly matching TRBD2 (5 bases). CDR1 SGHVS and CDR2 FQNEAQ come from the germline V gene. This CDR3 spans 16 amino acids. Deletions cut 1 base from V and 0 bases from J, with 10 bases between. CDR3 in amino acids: CASSLDGKSSYNEQFF. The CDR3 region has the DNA TGTGCCAGCAGCTTAGACGGGAAGAGCTCCTACAATGAGCAGTTCTTC. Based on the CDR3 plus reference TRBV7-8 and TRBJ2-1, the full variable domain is GAGVSQSPRYKVAKRGQDVALRCDPISGHVSLFWYQQALGQGPEFLTYFQNEAQLDKSGLPSDRFFAERPEGSVSTLKIQRTQQEDSAVYLCASSLDGKSSYNEQFFGPGTRLTVL.

The CDR3 coding sequence is TGCGCCAGAATAGGAGGTGCACAGGGGGTTCCCGGGGAGCTGTTTTTT. Translated: CARIGGAQGVPGELFF. The rearrangement joins TRBV10-1 to TRBJ2-2; 8 bases are a match to TRBD1. The germline V gene has CDR1 WNHNN and CDR2 SYGVQD (reference sequence). The J segment lost 6 bases and the V segment lost 9 bases, leaving 15 bases of the junction unmatched. The CDR3 has 16 residues.

CDR3 protein: CASSSPAGGPQYF. Written as DNA, the CDR3 is TGTGCCAGCAGCTCTCCAGCGGGAGGGCCCCAGTACTTC. J is TRBJ2-5 and V is TRBV7-9; TRBD2 aligns across 10 bases. The V and J ends lost 4 bases and 9 bases, in that order; junction bases with no gene match: 5. CDR3 length equals 13 residues. Germline V CDR1 and CDR2: SEHNR, FQNEAQ (reference sequence).